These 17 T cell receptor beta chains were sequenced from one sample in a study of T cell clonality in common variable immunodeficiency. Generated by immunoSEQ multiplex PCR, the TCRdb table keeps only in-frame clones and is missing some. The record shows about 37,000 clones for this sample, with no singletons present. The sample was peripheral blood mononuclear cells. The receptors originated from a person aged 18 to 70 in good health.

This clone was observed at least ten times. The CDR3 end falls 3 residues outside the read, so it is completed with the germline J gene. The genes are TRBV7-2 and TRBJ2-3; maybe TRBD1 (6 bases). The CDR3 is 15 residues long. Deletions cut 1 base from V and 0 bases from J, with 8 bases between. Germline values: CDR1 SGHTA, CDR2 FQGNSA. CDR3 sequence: CASSLGGLSTDTQYF. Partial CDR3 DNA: TGTGCCAGCAGCTTAGGGGGGCTAAGCACAGATACG. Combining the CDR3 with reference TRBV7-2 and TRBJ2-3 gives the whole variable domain GAGVSQSPSNKVTEKGKDVELRCDPISGHTALYWYRQSLGQGLEFLIYFQGNSAPDKSGLPSDRFSAERTGGSVSTLTIQRTQQEDSAVYLCASSLGGLSTDTQYFGPGTRLTVL.

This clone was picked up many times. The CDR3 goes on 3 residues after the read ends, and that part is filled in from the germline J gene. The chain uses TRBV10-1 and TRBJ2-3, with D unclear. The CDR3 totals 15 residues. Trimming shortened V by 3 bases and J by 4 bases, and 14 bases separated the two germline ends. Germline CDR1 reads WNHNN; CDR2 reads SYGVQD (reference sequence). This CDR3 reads CASSDDLPQADTQYF. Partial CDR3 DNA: TGCGCCAGCAGTGATGACTTACCCCAAGCAGATACG.

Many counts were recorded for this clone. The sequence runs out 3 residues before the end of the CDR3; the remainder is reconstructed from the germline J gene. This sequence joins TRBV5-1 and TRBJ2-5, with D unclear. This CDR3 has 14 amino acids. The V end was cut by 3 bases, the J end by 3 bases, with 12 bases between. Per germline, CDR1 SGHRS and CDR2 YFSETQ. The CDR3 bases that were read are TGCGCCAGCAGCTCGAGCCTACAGAAAGAGACC. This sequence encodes CASSSSLQKET. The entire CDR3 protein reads CASSSSLQKETQYF.

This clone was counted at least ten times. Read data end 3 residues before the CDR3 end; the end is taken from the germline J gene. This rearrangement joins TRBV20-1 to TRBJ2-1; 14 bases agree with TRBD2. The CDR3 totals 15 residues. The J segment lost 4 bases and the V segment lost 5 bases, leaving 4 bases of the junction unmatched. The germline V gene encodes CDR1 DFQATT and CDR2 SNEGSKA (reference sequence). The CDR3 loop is CSAPGLAGDYNEQFF. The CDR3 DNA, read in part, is TGCAGTGCTCCGGGACTAGCGGGAGATTACAATGAG.

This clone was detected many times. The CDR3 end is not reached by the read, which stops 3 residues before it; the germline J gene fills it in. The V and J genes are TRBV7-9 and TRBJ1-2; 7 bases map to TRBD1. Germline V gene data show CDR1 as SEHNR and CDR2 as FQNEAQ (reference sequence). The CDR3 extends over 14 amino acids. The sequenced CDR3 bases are TGTGCCAGCACCCGAGACAGGGCCGGGTGGGGC. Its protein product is CASTRDRAGWG. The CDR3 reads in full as CASTRDRAGWGYTF.

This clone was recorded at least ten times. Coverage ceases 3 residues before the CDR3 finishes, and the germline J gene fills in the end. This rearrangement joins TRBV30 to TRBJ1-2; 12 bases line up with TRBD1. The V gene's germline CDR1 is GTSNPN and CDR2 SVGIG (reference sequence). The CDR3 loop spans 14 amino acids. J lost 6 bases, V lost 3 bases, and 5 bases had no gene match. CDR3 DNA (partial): TGTGCCTGGAGCCCTGGGACAGGGGGCGATGGC. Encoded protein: CAWSPGTGGDG. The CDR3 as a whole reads CAWSPGTGGDGYTF.

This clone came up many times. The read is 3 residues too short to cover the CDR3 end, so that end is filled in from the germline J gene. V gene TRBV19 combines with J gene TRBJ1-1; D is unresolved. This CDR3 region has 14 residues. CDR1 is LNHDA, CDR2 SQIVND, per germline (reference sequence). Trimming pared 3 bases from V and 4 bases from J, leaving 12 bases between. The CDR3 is CASSIPQVGTEAFF. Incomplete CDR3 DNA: TGTGCCAGTAGTATCCCCCAGGTCGGCACTGAA.

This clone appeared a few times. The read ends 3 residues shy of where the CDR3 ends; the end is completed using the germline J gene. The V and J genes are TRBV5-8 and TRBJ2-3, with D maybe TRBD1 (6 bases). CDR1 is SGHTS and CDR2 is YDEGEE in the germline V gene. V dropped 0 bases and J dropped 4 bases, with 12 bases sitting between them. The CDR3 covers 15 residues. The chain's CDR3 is CASSLAQGLADTQYF. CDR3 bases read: TGTGCCAGCAGCTTGGCTCAGGGGTTGGCAGATACG.

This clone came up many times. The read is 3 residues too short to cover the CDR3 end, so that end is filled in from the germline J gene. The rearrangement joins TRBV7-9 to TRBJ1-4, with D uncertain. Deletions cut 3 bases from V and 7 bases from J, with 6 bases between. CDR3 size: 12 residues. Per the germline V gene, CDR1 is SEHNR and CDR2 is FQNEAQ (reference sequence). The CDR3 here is CASSFTIEKLFF. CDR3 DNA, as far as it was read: TGTGCCAGCAGCTTTACAATTGAAAAA.

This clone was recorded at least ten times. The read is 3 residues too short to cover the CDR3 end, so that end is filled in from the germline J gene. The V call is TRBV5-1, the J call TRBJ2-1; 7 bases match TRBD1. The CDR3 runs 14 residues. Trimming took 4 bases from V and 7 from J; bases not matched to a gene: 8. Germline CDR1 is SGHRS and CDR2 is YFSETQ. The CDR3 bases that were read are TGCGCCAGCAGCCTCACAGGGGCAGGAAATGAG. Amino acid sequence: CASSLTGAGNE. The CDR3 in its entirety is CASSLTGAGNEQFF.

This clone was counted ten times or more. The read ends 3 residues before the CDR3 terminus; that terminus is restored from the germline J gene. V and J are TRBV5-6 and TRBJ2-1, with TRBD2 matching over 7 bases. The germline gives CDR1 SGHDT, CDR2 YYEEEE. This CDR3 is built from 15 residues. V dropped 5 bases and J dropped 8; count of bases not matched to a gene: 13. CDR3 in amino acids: CASRDRGRLADEQFF. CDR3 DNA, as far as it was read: TGTGCCAGCAGGGATAGGGGCCGGCTAGCGGATGAG.

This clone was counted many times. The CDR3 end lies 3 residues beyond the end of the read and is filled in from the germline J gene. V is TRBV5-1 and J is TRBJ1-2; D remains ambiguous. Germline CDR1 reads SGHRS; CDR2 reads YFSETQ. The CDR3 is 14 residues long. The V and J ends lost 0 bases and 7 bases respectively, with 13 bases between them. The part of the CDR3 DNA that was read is TGCGCCAGCAGCTTGGAGACCGAGGGTTCTGGC. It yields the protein CASSLETEGSG. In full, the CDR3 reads CASSLETEGSGYTF.

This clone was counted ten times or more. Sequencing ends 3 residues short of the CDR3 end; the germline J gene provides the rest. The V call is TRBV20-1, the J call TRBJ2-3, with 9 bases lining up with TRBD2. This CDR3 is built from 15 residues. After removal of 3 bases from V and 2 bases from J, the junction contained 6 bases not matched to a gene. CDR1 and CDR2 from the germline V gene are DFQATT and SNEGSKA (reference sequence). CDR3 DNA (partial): TGCAGTGCTAGGGGTACTAGCGGGCTCACAGATACG. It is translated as CSARGTSGLTDT. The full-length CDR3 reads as CSARGTSGLTDTQYF.

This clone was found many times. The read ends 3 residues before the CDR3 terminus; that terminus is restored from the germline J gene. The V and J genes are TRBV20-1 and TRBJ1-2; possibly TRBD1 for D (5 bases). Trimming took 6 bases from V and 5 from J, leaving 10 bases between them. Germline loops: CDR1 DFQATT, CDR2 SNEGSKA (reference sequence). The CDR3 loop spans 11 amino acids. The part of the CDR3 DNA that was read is TGCAGTGCCGGGGGGGAGTATGGC. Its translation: CSAGGEYG. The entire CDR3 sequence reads CSAGGEYGYTF.

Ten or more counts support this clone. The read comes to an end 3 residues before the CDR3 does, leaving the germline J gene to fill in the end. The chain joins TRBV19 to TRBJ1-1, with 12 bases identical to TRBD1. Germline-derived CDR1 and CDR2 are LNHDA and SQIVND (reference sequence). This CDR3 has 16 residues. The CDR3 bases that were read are TGTGCCAGTAGTACCCATCCCGGGGACAGGGGGCCGTAC. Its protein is CASSTHPGDRGPY. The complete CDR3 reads CASSTHPGDRGPYAFF.

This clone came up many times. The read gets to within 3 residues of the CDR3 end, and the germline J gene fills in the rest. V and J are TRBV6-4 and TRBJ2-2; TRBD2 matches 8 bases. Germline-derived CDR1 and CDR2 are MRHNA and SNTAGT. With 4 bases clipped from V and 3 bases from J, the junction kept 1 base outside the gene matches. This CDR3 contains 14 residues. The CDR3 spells CASSAGGDTGELFF. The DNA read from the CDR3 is TGTGCCAGCAGTGCGGGAGGGGACACCGGGGAG.

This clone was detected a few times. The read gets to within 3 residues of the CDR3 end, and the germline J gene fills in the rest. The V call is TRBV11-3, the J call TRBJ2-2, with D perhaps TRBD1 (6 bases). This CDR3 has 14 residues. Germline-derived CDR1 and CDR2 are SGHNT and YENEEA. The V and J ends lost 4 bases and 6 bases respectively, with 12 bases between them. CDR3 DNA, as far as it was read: TGTGCCAGCAGCTCCTTCACAGGGCCCGGGGAG. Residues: CASSSFTGPGE. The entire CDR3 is CASSSFTGPGELFF.